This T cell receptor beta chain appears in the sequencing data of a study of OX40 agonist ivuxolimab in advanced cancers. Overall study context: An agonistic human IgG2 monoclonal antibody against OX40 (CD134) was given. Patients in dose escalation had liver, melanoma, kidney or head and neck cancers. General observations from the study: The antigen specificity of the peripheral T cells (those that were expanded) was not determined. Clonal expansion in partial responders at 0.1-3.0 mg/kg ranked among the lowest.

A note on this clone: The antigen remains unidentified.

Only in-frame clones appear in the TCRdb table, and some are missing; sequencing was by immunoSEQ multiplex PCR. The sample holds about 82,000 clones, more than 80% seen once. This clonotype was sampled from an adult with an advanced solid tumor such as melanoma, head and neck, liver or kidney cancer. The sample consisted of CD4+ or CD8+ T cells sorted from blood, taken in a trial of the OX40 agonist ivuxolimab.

This CDR3 reads CASSPNTGGELFF. In DNA form, the CDR3 reads TGTGCCAGTAGTCCTAATACAGGCGGGGAGCTGTTTTTT. This sequence joins TRBV19 and TRBJ2-2, with D possibly being TRBD1 (5 bases). CDR1 is LNHDA, CDR2 SQIVND, per germline (reference sequence). The V and J ends lost 5 bases and 7 bases respectively, with 11 bases between them. The CDR3 length is 13 residues. The whole variable domain, filled in from reference TRBV19 and TRBJ2-2, reads DGGITQSPKYLFRKEGQNVTLSCEQNLNHDAMYWYRQDPGQGLRLIYYSQIVNDFQKGDIAEGYSVSREKKESFPLTVTSAQKNPTAFYLCASSPNTGGELFFGEGSRLTVL.